This TCR beta chain was identified during a study of OX40 agonist ivuxolimab in advanced cancers. The overall study: Ivuxolimab was delivered to patients intravenously every 2 weeks at doses spanning 0.01 to 10 mg/kg.

This CDR3 has 13 residues. Germline CDR1 and CDR2: KGHSH and LQKENI. Trimming cost V 7 bases and J 7 bases, with 14 bases left between them. The protocol was immunoSEQ multiplex PCR, while the TCRdb copy is restricted to in-frame clones and leaves out a portion. The profile shows around 65,000 clones, 70% to 90% of them singletons. Anyone with autoimmune disease history or systemic immunosuppression was excluded. The TCR originated in an adult with an advanced solid tumor such as melanoma, head and neck, liver or kidney cancer. Sequencing used CD4+ or CD8+ T cells sorted from blood, obtained in a trial of the OX40 agonist ivuxolimab. J is TRBJ2-1 and V is TRBV18; perhaps TRBD2 as D (6 bases). The CDR3 is CASCSGTANEQFF. CDR3 coding DNA: TGTGCCAGCTGCTCCGGGACTGCGAATGAGCAGTTCTTC.